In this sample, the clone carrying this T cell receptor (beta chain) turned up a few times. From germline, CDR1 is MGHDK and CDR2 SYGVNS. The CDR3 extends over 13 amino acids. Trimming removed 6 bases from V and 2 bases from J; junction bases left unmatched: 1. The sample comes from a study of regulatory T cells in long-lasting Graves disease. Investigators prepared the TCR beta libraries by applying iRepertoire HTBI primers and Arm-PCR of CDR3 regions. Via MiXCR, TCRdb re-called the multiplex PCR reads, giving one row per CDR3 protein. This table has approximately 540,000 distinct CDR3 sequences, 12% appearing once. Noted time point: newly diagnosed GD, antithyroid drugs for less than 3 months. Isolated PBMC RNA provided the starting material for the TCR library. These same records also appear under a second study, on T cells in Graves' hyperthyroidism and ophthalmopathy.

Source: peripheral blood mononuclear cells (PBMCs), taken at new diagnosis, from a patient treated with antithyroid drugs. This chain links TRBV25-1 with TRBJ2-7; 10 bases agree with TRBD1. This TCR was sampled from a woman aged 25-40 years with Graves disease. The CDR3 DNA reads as TGTGCCAGCAGCGACAGGGGGCCCTACGAGCAGTACTTC. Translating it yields CASSDRGPYEQYF.